Given below is one T cell receptor beta chain in context. The antigen remains unidentified. Whether given at about 4 or about 12 weeks, second doses were pooled. The data are from a study of T cell responses to AZD1222 COVID-19 vaccine. Study observations and caveats: The study found Spike-specific TCR breadth and depth rose after two AZD1222 doses. Spike-wide vaccine-associated CD4 TCRs dominated at 160-218 and 743-854. Clonal diversity was possibly underestimated, and the donors were mostly white British, with more females.

Only in-frame clones appear in the TCRdb table, and some are missing; sequencing was by immunoSEQ multiplex PCR. The top ten clones hold over 1.5% of a sample with roughly 180,000 clones, roughly 92% of them seen once. Trimming cost V 0 bases and J 3 bases, with 9 bases left between them. Germline-derived CDR1 and CDR2 are SGHRS and YFSETQ. CDR3 length: 14 amino acids. The chain couples TRBV5-1 to TRBJ1-2; tentative D call: TRBD1 (6 bases). This specimen was peripheral blood, taken 28 days after the second AZD1222 dose. The TCR comes from an adult who received the AZD1222 COVID-19 vaccine. The chain's CDR3 is CASSLEQGHYGYTF. CDR3 nucleotides: TGCGCCAGCAGCTTGGAACAGGGCCACTATGGCTACACCTTC.